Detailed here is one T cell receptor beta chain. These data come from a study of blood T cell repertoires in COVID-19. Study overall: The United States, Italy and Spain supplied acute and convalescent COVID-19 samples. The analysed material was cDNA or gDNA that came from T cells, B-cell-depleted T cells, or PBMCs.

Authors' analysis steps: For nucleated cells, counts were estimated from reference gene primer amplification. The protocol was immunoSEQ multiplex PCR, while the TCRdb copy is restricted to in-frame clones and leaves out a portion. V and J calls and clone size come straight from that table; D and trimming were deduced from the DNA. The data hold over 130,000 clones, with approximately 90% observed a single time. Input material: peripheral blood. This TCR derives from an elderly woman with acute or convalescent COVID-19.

CDR3 in amino acids: CASSLSSGGHNNEQFF. CDR3 nucleotides: TGTGCCAGCAGCTTGTCTAGCGGGGGGCACAACAATGAGCAGTTCTTC. J is TRBJ2-1 and V is TRBV5-6; 11 nucleotides agree with TRBD2. This CDR3 has 16 amino acids. Germline V lookup: CDR1 SGHDT, CDR2 YYEEEE. Trimming removed 1 base from V and 5 bases from J; junction bases left unmatched: 5. The entire variable domain, with the rest obtained from reference TRBV5-6 and TRBJ2-1, is as follows: DAGVTQSPTHLIKTRGQQVTLRCSPKSGHDTVSWYQQALGQGPQFIFQYYEEEERQRGNFPDRFSGHQFPNYSSELNVNALLLGDSALYLCASSLSSGGHNNEQFFGPGTRLTVL.